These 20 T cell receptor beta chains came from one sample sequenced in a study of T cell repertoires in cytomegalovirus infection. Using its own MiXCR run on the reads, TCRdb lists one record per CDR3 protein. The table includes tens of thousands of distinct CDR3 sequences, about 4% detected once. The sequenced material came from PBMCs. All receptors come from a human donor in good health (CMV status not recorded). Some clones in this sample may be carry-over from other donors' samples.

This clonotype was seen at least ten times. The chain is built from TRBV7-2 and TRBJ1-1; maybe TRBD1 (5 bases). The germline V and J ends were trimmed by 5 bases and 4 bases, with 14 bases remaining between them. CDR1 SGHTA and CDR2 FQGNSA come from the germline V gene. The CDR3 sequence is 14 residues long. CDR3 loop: CASSRVGRGTEAFF. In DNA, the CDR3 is TGTGCCAGCAGCCGGGTGGGGCGGGGCACTGAAGCTTTCTTT.

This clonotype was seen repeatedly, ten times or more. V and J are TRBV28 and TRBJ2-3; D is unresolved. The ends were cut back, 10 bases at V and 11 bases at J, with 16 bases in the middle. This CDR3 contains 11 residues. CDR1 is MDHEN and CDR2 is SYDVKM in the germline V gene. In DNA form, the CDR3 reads TGTGCCACCGAGAAGCCCTTCGGGCAGTATTTT. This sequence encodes CATEKPFGQYF.

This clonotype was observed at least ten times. The DNA for the CDR3 is TGTGCCAGCAGTTTATTAAGACAGATTGGGCGCTACACCTTC. This encodes CASSLLRQIGRYTF. V and J are TRBV28 and TRBJ1-2; D perhaps matches TRBD1 (5 bases). CDR3 size: 14 residues. CDR1 MDHEN and CDR2 SYDVKM come from the germline V gene. V was shortened by 1 base and J by 9 bases, with 15 bases between the two germline ends.

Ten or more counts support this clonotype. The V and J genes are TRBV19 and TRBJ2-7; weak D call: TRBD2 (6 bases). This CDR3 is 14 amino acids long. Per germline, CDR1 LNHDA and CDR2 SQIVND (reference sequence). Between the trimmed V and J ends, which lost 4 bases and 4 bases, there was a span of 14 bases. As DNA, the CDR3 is TGTGCCAGTAGTACCGGGACTGGGGCATACGAGCAGTACTTC. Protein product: CASSTGTGAYEQYF.

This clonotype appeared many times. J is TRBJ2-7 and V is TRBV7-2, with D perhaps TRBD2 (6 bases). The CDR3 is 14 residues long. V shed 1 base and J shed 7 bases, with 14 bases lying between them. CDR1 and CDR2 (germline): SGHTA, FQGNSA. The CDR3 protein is CASSLGGVKAEQYF. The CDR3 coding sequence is TGTGCCAGCAGCTTAGGGGGGGTTAAAGCGGAGCAGTACTTC.

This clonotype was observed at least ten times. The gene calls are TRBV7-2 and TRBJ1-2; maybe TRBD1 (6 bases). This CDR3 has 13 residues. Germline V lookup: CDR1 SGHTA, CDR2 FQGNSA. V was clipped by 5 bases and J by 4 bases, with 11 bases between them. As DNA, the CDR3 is TGTGCCAGCAGCCGAGGACAGCTCTATGGCTACACCTTC. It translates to CASSRGQLYGYTF.

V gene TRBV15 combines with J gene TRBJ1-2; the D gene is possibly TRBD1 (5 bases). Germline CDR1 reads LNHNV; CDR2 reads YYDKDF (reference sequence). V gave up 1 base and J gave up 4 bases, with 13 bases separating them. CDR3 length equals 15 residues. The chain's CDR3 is CATSRGGREFYGYTF. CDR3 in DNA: TGTGCCACCAGCAGAGGGGGCCGGGAATTCTATGGCTACACCTTC.

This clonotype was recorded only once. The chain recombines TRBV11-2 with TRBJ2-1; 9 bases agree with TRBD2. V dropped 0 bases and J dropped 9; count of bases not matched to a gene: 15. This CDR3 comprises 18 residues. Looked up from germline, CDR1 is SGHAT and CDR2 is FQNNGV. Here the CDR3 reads CASSLDGASGISLGEQFF. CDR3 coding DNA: TGTGCCAGCAGCTTAGACGGGGCTAGCGGGATAAGTTTAGGTGAGCAGTTCTTC.

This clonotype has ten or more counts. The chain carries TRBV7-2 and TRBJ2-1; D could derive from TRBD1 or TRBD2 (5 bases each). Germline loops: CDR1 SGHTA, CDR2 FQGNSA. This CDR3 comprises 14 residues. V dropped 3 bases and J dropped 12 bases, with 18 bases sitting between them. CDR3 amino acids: CASSFWGPPSGQFF. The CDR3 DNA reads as TGTGCCAGCAGCTTTTGGGGACCACCGTCTGGGCAGTTCTTC.

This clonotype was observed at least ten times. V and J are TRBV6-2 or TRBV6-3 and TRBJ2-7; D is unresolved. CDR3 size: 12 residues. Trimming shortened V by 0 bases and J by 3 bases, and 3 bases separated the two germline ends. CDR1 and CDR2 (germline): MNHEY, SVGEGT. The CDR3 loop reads CASSYSNYEQYF. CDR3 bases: TGTGCCAGCAGTTACTCGAACTACGAGCAGTACTTC.

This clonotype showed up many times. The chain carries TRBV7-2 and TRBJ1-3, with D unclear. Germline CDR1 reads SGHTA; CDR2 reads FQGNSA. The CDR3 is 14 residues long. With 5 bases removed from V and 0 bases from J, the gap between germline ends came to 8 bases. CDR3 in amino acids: CASSRGLSGNTIYF. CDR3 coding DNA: TGTGCCAGCAGCCGCGGGCTCTCTGGAAACACCATATATTTT.

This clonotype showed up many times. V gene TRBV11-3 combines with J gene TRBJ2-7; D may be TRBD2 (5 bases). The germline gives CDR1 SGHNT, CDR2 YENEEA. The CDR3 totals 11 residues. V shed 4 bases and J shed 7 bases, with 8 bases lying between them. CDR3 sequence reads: CASSSGREQYF. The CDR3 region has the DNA TGTGCCAGCAGCTCGGGGAGAGAGCAGTACTTC.

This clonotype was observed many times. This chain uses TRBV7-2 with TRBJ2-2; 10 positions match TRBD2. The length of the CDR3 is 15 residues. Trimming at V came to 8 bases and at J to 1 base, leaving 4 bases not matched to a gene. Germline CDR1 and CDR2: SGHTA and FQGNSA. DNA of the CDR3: TGTGCCAGCGCCAGACTAGCGGGGAACACCGGGGAGCTGTTTTTT. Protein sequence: CASARLAGNTGELFF.

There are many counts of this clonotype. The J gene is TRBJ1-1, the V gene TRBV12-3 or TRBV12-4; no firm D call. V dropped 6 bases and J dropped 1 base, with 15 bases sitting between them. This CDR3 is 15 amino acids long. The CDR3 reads CASRIRSGGNTEAFF. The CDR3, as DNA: TGTGCCAGCAGAATCCGATCCGGAGGGAACACTGAAGCTTTCTTT.

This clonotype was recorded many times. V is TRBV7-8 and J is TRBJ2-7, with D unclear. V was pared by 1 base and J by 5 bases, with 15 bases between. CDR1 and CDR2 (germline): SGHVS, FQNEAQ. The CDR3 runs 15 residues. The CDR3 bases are TGTGCCAGCAGCTTAGAATACACAGTCCGGGACGAGCAGTACTTC. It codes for CASSLEYTVRDEQYF. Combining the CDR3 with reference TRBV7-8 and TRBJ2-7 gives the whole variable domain GAGVSQSPRYKVAKRGQDVALRCDPISGHVSLFWYQQALGQGPEFLTYFQNEAQLDKSGLPSDRFFAERPEGSVSTLKIQRTQQEDSAVYLCASSLEYTVRDEQYFGPGTRLTVT.

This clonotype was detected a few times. The DNA for the CDR3 is TGCGCCAGCAGTTACGACGGGAATCAGCCCCAGCATTTT. Amino acid sequence: CASSYDGNQPQHF. The gene calls are TRBV5-1 and TRBJ1-5; D uncertain. From germline, CDR1 is SGHRS and CDR2 YFSETQ. Trimming removed 5 bases from V and 4 bases from J, with 10 bases in between. The CDR3 has 13 residues.

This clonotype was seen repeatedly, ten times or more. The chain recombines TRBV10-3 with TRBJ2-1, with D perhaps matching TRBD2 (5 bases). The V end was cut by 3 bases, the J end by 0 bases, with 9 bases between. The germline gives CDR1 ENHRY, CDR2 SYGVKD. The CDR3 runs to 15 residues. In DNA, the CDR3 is TGTGCCATCAGTGAACGGAGCGGCTCCTACAATGAGCAGTTCTTC. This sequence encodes CAISERSGSYNEQFF.

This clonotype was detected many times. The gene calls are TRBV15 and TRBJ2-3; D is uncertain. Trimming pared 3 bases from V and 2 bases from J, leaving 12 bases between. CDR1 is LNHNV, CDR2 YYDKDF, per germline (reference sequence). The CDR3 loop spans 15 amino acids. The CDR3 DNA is TGTGCCACCAGCAGGGCCAGCTTATTCACAGATACGCAGTATTTT. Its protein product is CATSRASLFTDTQYF.

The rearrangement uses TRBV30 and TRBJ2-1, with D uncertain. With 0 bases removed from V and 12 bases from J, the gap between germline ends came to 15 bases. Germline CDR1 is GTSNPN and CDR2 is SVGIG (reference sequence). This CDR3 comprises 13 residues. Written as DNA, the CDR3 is TGTGCCTGGAGTGTAAAACAGAGGCGATTGCAGTTCTTC. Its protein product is CAWSVKQRRLQFF.

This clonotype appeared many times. Here the CDR3 reads CASSFGTGVNEQFF. The CDR3 region has the DNA TGTGCCAGCAGCTTCGGGACAGGGGTAAATGAGCAGTTCTTC. The V gene is TRBV7-2, the J gene TRBJ2-1; TRBD1 matches 10 bases. Germline V lookup: CDR1 SGHTA, CDR2 FQGNSA. The CDR3 contains 14 residues. V gave up 3 bases and J gave up 7 bases; unmatched junction bases: 3.